A single sample is the source of the 31 T cell receptor beta chains below, sequenced in a study of CD8+CD57+ T cells in acquired aplastic anemia. Genomic DNA served as template for TCR beta VDJ and CDR3 profiling. MiXCR, run by TCRdb on the reads, gives a single entry per CDR3 protein. The sample has 150,000 to 170,000 distinct CDR3 sequences; about 52% are singletons. In patients chosen for sequencing, flow cytometry had shown CD8+CD57+ cell expansion. The sequencing sample was made of sorted CD4+, CD8+, or CD8+CD57+ T cells (not recorded which) from PBMCs. Source of these receptors: a human donor with aplastic anemia.

The rearrangement links TRBV2 to TRBJ2-7; no clear D. Germline CDR1 is SNHLY and CDR2 is FYNNEI. The V gene lost 1 base and the J gene lost 5 bases, with 12 bases spanning the gap. The CDR3 consists of 14 residues. Here the CDR3 reads CASSEGLSTNEQYF. In DNA form, the CDR3 reads TGTGCCAGCAGTGAAGGACTGAGTACCAACGAGCAGTACTTC.

The DNA of the CDR3 is TGCGCCAGCAGCCAGGGTAGTAGCACTGAAGCTTTCTTT. Translating gives CASSQGSSTEAFF. The gene calls are TRBV4-3 and TRBJ1-1, with no clear D. The germline V and J ends were trimmed by 3 bases and 4 bases, with 9 bases remaining between them. This CDR3 is 13 amino acids long. CDR1 is LGHNA and CDR2 is YSLEER in the germline V gene.

The V gene is TRBV25-1, the J gene TRBJ1-4; D uncertain. The CDR3 runs 15 residues. Germline V CDR1 and CDR2: MGHDK, SYGVNS. Trimming removed 2 bases at V and 8 bases at J, with 15 bases between. The CDR3: CASSEMGGYYEKLFF. For the CDR3, the DNA is TGTGCCAGCAGTGAAATGGGAGGATATTACGAAAAACTGTTTTTT.

The V and J genes are TRBV11-1 and TRBJ2-5, with 9 bases aligning to TRBD2. Germline assignment: CDR1 SGHAT and CDR2 FQDESV (reference sequence). The CDR3 covers 17 residues. Unmatched junction bases numbered 18, after V lost 8 bases and J lost 5 bases. CDR3 residues: CASVPERGAHLRETQYF. For the CDR3, the DNA is TGTGCCAGCGTACCTGAGCGGGGGGCCCACTTGCGGGAGACCCAGTACTTC.

The V call is TRBV25-1, the J call TRBJ2-3; D call uncertain. V was clipped by 1 base and J by 6 bases, with 17 bases between them. The germline CDR1 and CDR2 sequences are MGHDK and SYGVNS. The length of the CDR3 is 16 residues. CDR3 in amino acids: CASSEWADADGDTQYF. The CDR3 DNA follows: TGTGCCAGCAGTGAATGGGCGGACGCGGATGGGGATACGCAGTATTTT.

V usage is TRBV3-1 and J usage is TRBJ2-7; possible D gene TRBD2, 6 bases. V was shortened by 3 bases and J by 4 bases, with 25 bases between the two germline ends. The CDR3 spans 18 residues. Germline CDR1 and CDR2: LGHDT and YNNKEL (reference sequence). CDR3 DNA: TGTGCCAGCAGCCAGGCCGGGACTTTCGGGCGGGGCTGGTACGAGCAGTACTTC. It is translated as CASSQAGTFGRGWYEQYF.

This clonotype has at least ten counts. The V gene is TRBV12-3 or TRBV12-4, the J gene TRBJ1-1; D gene uncertain. V was clipped by 3 bases and J by 0 bases, with 14 bases between them. This CDR3 comprises 16 residues. CDR3 loop: CASSFFAGAMNTEAFF. The CDR3 nucleotides are TGTGCCAGCAGTTTTTTTGCTGGTGCCATGAACACTGAAGCTTTCTTT.

This clonotype was seen many times. This rearrangement joins TRBV5-6 to TRBJ1-2, with unresolved D. The CDR3 sequence is 11 residues long. Per the germline V gene, CDR1 is SGHDT and CDR2 is YYEEEE. Trimming took off 0 bases at V and 7 bases at J, with 4 bases between the two ends. The CDR3 loop reads CASSLEGGYTF. The CDR3 DNA reads TGTGCCAGCAGCTTGGAGGGTGGCTACACCTTC. The full variable domain, with the rest looked up from reference TRBV5-6 and TRBJ1-2, is DAGVTQSPTHLIKTRGQQVTLRCSPKSGHDTVSWYQQALGQGPQFIFQYYEEEERQRGNFPDRFSGHQFPNYSSELNVNALLLGDSALYLCASSLEGGYTFGSGTRLTVV.

Comment on this clonotype: A much bigger clone sits one base away, suggesting this may be a read error. The chain employs TRBV5-1 and TRBJ1-1, with a tentative D call TRBD1 (5 bases). Trimming cost V 7 bases and J 0 bases, with 13 bases left between them. This CDR3 is 14 amino acids long. Germline V gives CDR1 SGHRS, CDR2 YFSETQ. Written as DNA, the CDR3 is TGCGCCAGCTGCGAAAGGGGAGTGAACACTGAAGCTTTCTTT. This sequence encodes CASCERGVNTEAFF.

Only a few counts were recorded for this clonotype. The V gene is TRBV12-3 or TRBV12-4, the J gene TRBJ2-2, with 7 positions matching TRBD2. The CDR3 spans 19 residues. After removal of 7 bases from V and 7 bases from J, the junction contained 24 bases not matched to a gene. The CDR3 is CASKGLTLSSGDEVGELFF. CDR3 sequence (DNA): TGTGCCAGCAAGGGGCTGACCCTATCCAGCGGGGATGAGGTCGGGGAGCTGTTTTTT.

The rearrangement joins TRBV12-3 or TRBV12-4 to TRBJ2-7; tentatively, D is TRBD1 (5 bases). This CDR3 is 12 amino acids long. With 5 bases removed from V and 6 bases from J, the gap between germline ends came to 11 bases. The chain's CDR3 is CASSLRGGEQYF. CDR3 bases: TGTGCCAGCAGTCTTAGGGGCGGCGAGCAGTACTTC.

The chain combines TRBV6-1 with TRBJ2-2, with TRBD1 as a possible D gene (6 bases). The CDR3 is 15 residues long. Trimming cost V 6 bases and J 3 bases, with 14 bases left between them. Per germline, CDR1 MNHNS and CDR2 SASEGT. CDR3 sequence (DNA): TGTGCCAGCAGACTACAGGGTTACGACACCGGGGAGCTGTTTTTT. Translation gives CASRLQGYDTGELFF.

The gene calls are TRBV7-6 and TRBJ1-6; D remains ambiguous. V was trimmed by 1 base and J by 7 bases, leaving 11 bases between them. This CDR3 spans 15 amino acids. The germline V gene encodes CDR1 SGHVS and CDR2 FNYEAQ. The CDR3 here is CASSLGRGKNSPLHF. CDR3 DNA sequence: TGTGCCAGCAGCTTAGGTCGGGGAAAAAATTCACCCCTCCACTTT.

This chain connects TRBV19 to TRBJ1-1, with TRBD1 as a possible D gene (5 bases). Germline CDR1 reads LNHDA; CDR2 reads SQIVND (reference sequence). V shed 7 bases and J shed 3 bases, with 15 bases lying between them. The CDR3 sequence is 14 residues long. The CDR3 DNA reads TGTGCCAGTACGATGCAGGGTCGGGACACTGAAGCTTTCTTT. Residues: CASTMQGRDTEAFF. Filled out from reference TRBV19 and TRBJ1-1, the complete variable domain reads DGGITQSPKYLFRKEGQNVTLSCEQNLNHDAMYWYRQDPGQGLRLIYYSQIVNDFQKGDIAEGYSVSREKKESFPLTVTSAQKNPTAFYLCASTMQGRDTEAFFGQGTRLTVV.

This clonotype was seen repeatedly, ten times or more. The CDR3 DNA follows: TGCGCCAGCAGAACCGAACCGGGCGGGCAGCAGGGGGCTTTCTTT. It yields the protein CASRTEPGGQQGAFF. This chain joins TRBV4-1 and TRBJ1-1; possible D gene TRBD1, 6 bases. There are 15 residues in the CDR3. V was cut by 6 bases and J by 11 bases, with 25 bases left in between. The germline V gene has CDR1 MGHRA and CDR2 YSYEKL.

This clonotype was seen more than once but under ten times. This chain uses TRBV4-1 with TRBJ1-1, with 8 bases that match TRBD1. The CDR3 sequence is 14 residues long. V was pared by 4 bases and J by 6 bases, with 7 bases of the junction left unmatched. Germline CDR1 is MGHRA and CDR2 is YSYEKL. The CDR3 sequence is CASSPIQGASEAFF. CDR3 nucleotides: TGCGCCAGCAGCCCAATCCAGGGGGCATCTGAAGCTTTCTTT.

Note on this clonotype: A much more abundant neighbour one base away suggests this may be a read error. V and J are TRBV5-5 and TRBJ1-5, with a possible D match to TRBD1 (5 bases). V dropped 1 base and J dropped 4 bases, with 18 bases sitting between them. The CDR3 has 17 amino acids. From germline, CDR1 is SGHKS and CDR2 YYEKEE (reference sequence). DNA for the CDR3: TGTGCCAGCAGCTTGCCTTGGGGGAAAGGGATTAATCAGCCCCAGCATTTT. Protein: CASSLPWGKGINQPQHF.

The sample holds many counts of this clonotype. The CDR3 nucleotides are TGTGCCAGCCGGAGGGGGTTGTTGGTCACTGAAGCTTTCTTT. Encoded protein: CASRRGLLVTEAFF. The rearrangement joins TRBV6-1 to TRBJ1-1; D possibly corresponds to TRBD1 (6 bases). The CDR3 has 14 amino acids. CDR1 and CDR2 (germline): MNHNS, SASEGT. Trimming shortened V by 8 bases and J by 4 bases, and 17 bases separated the two germline ends.

CDR3 in amino acids: CASIGTSDTGELFF. The DNA of the CDR3 is TGTGCCAGTATTGGGACAAGTGACACCGGGGAGCTGTTTTTT. This chain links TRBV19 with TRBJ2-2; TRBD1 is a possible D gene (6 bases). Germline V lookup: CDR1 LNHDA, CDR2 SQIVND (reference sequence). Trimming left V 7 bases short and J 3 bases short, with 12 bases between. The CDR3 spans 14 residues.

The rearrangement joins TRBV2 to TRBJ2-5, with D possibly matching TRBD1 (6 bases). Between the trimmed V and J ends, which lost 5 bases and 5 bases, there was a span of 21 bases. Germline V gene data show CDR1 as SNHLY and CDR2 as FYNNEI. CDR3 length: 16 residues. The CDR3 here is CASSTPSGAARETQYF. Here the CDR3 DNA reads TGTGCCAGCAGTACTCCTTCAGGGGCCGCCCGGGAGACCCAGTACTTC.

The rearrangement uses TRBV7-2 and TRBJ2-3; D is ambiguous. Trimming pared 5 bases from V and 8 bases from J, leaving 11 bases between. Germline values: CDR1 SGHTA, CDR2 FQGNSA. The CDR3 is 12 residues long. This chain's CDR3 is CASSRCAGTQYF. CDR3 nucleotide sequence: TGTGCCAGCAGCCGGTGTGCAGGTACGCAGTATTTT.

This clonotype was seen a handful of times. The gene calls are TRBV2 and TRBJ2-1, with D maybe TRBD2 (5 bases). The germline V gene has CDR1 SNHLY and CDR2 FYNNEI. The CDR3 spans 17 residues. CDR3: CARDPRERANLYNEQFF. DNA for the CDR3: TGTGCTAGAGACCCACGGGAACGGGCAAACCTGTACAATGAGCAGTTCTTC. Full variable domain (rest looked up from reference TRBV2 and TRBJ2-1): EPEVTQTPSHQVTQMGQEVILRCVPISNHLYFYWYRQILGQKVEFLVSFYNNEISEKSEIFDDQFSVERPDGSNFTLKIRSTKLEDSAMYFCARDPRERANLYNEQFFGPGTRLTVL.

The V call is TRBV2, the J call TRBJ2-2, with D unclear. The germline V and J ends were trimmed by 3 bases and 7 bases, with 3 bases remaining between them. Looked up from germline, CDR1 is SNHLY and CDR2 is FYNNEI. This CDR3 comprises 11 residues. CDR3: CASSDGGELFF. In nucleotides, the CDR3 is TGTGCCAGCAGTGACGGCGGGGAGCTGTTTTTT. Full variable domain (rest looked up from reference TRBV2 and TRBJ2-2): EPEVTQTPSHQVTQMGQEVILRCVPISNHLYFYWYRQILGQKVEFLVSFYNNEISEKSEIFDDQFSVERPDGSNFTLKIRSTKLEDSAMYFCASSDGGELFFGEGSRLTVL.

This clonotype was seen repeatedly, ten times or more. The V gene is TRBV20-1, the J gene TRBJ2-7; 11 positions match TRBD1. V shed 5 bases, J shed 7 bases, and the junction held 16 bases outside the gene matches. CDR3 length: 16 residues. The germline gives CDR1 DFQATT, CDR2 SNEGSKA (reference sequence). The CDR3 is CSAYIPGQGERGEQYF. The CDR3, as DNA: TGCAGTGCTTACATACCGGGACAGGGGGAGCGGGGGGAGCAGTACTTC.

This clonotype is a singleton in its sample. Its ends do not fully match the called genes, so a read error is possible. The chain has TRBV27 and TRBJ1-1; TRBD1 is a possible D gene (6 bases). This CDR3 is 15 amino acids long. From germline, CDR1 is MNHEY and CDR2 SMNVEV (reference sequence). CDR3 bases: TGTGCCAGCAGTTTACTAGACAGGTGGGACACTGAAGCTTTCTTC. Translated, it gives CASSLLDRWDTEAFF.

The chain has TRBV7-9 and TRBJ1-2; D is ambiguous. Germline V CDR1 and CDR2: SEHNR, FQNEAQ (reference sequence). V gave up 5 bases and J gave up 1 base, with 14 bases separating them. The CDR3 has 15 residues. The CDR3 region has the DNA TGTGCCAGCAGCCCGCAGGCGAACTATAACTATGGCTACACCTTC. This sequence encodes CASSPQANYNYGYTF.

J is TRBJ2-7 and V is TRBV6-2 or TRBV6-3; 11 bases align to TRBD2. This CDR3 comprises 14 residues. The V gene end was trimmed by 8 bases and the J gene end by 4 bases; junction bases not matched to a gene: 7. Germline CDR1 reads MNHEY; CDR2 reads SVGEGT. DNA of the CDR3: TGTGCCAGCCTTTCCGGGACTAGCGGTTACGAGCAGTACTTC. This encodes CASLSGTSGYEQYF.

This clonotype was recorded at least ten times. The chain carries TRBV4-1 and TRBJ1-3; a possible D gene is TRBD1 (5 bases). This CDR3 region has 13 residues. CDR1 and CDR2 (germline): MGHRA, YSYEKL. The V end lost 1 base, the J end lost 7 bases, and 8 bases lay between the germline ends. The CDR3 loop is CASSQVGRNTIYF. The CDR3 DNA reads TGCGCCAGCAGCCAAGTGGGGCGGAACACCATATATTTT.

At least ten counts were recorded for this clonotype. This chain joins TRBV10-1 and TRBJ2-3, with 10 bases identical to TRBD1. Germline V CDR1 and CDR2: WNHNN, SYGVQD (reference sequence). Trimming took 4 bases from V and 2 from J; bases not matched to a gene: 3. This CDR3 has 15 residues. In DNA form, the CDR3 reads TGCGCCAGCAGTGGCGGGACAGGGGACACAGATACGCAGTATTTT. This encodes CASSGGTGDTDTQYF.

With respect to this clonotype: Since a much larger clone is just one base distant, this may be a read error. V usage is TRBV7-2 and J usage is TRBJ2-2; no clear D. The CDR3 extends over 14 amino acids. Trimming removed 5 bases from V and 6 bases from J, with 13 bases in between. Looked up from germline, CDR1 is SGHTA and CDR2 is FQGNSA. The CDR3 is CASSIRPVPGELFF. CDR3 DNA sequence: TGTGCCAGCAGCATTCGGCCAGTGCCCGGGGAGCTGTTTTTT.

This clonotype appeared many times. The chain is built from TRBV2 and TRBJ2-5; TRBD2 agrees at 8 bases. The germline V gene has CDR1 SNHLY and CDR2 FYNNEI. The V and J ends lost 6 bases and 5 bases, in that order; junction bases with no gene match: 11. The CDR3 runs to 15 residues. The DNA for the CDR3 is TGTGCCAGCAGGTCACGGGGGGGCTTTACTGAGACCCAGTACTTC. Residues: CASRSRGGFTETQYF.